This record looks at one T cell receptor beta chain sequence and its context. The antigen is undetermined. These data belong to a study of blood T cells in healthy people across ages. Donation came from healthy Caucasian individuals in Russia who were aged about 6 to 95. PBMCs, at least 7 million per sample, were isolated. The CDR3 consists of 16 residues. Germline CDR1 is SGHRS and CDR2 is YFSETQ. J lost 1 base, V lost 5 bases, and 6 bases had no gene match. Study conclusions and caveats: Naive CD4+ cells and diversity were both higher in long-lived donors than in aged donors.

A sample-barcoded 5' primer and a J-beta primer mix were used in a second PCR of roughly 7 to 12 cycles. TCRdb reprocessed the 5' RACE reads with MiXCR, giving one entry per CDR3 protein. The sample lists approximately 1.5 million distinct CDR3 sequences, about 45% occurring once. This receptor was taken from a woman in her late teens or twenties in good health. Sample: blood. The rearrangement links TRBV5-1 to TRBJ2-3, with 11 bases aligning to TRBD1. Here the CDR3 DNA reads TGCGCCAGCAGGGGGACAGGGGGTCATGGCACAGATACGCAGTATTTT. This gives the protein CASRGTGGHGTDTQYF.